This record concerns one T cell receptor (beta chain) sequence. A single heparinised blood sample, averaging approximately 0.12 L, was obtained per donor. The source of the sample is a study of beta chain features in type 1 diabetes. CDR3 length: 14 amino acids. In germline, CDR1 is MNHEY, CDR2 SVGAGI. V shed 6 bases and J shed 4 bases, with 13 bases lying between them. The study reverse transcribed the entire isolated RNA, so it sequenced expressed TCRB transcripts. The assay was immunoSEQ multiplex PCR, and TCRdb's table has in-frame clones only and misses some. Of 900,000 or so clones listed, roughly 16% are singletons.

The rearrangement links TRBV6-5 to TRBJ1-3, with D possibly matching TRBD1 (5 bases). Sequencing used naive CD4+ T cells from blood. The sequence derives from a woman in her late teens or twenties in good health. This CDR3 is CASRPRDQGNTIYF. The CDR3 region has the DNA TGTGCCAGCAGACCTCGGGACCAAGGAAACACCATATATTTT.